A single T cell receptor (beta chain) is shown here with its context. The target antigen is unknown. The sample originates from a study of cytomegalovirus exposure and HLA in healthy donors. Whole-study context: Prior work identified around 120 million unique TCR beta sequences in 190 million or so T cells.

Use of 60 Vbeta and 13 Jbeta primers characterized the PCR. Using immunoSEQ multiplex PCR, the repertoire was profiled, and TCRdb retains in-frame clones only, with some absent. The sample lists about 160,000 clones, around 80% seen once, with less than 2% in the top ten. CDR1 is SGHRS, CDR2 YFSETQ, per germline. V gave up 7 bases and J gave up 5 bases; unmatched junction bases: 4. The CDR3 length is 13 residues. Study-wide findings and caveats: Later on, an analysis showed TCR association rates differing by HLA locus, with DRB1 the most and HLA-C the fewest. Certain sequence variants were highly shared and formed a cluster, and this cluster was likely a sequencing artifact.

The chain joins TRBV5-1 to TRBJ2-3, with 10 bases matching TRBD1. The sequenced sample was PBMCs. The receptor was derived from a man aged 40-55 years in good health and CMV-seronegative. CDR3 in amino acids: CASGGTGVDTQYF. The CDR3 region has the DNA TGCGCCAGCGGCGGGACAGGGGTAGATACGCAGTATTTT.